This T cell receptor beta chain originates from a study of CD4 and CD8 cells across lung adenocarcinoma regions. There are many counts of this clonotype. Using its own MiXCR run on the PCR reads, TCRdb lists one record per CDR3 protein. The table lists 13,000 or so distinct CDR3 sequences, roughly 47% of them singletons, with 17% in the top ten. The CDR3 spans 14 residues. Germline values: CDR1 MNHEY, CDR2 SMNVEV (reference sequence). Trimming at V came to 5 bases and at J to 5 bases, leaving 4 bases not matched to a gene. The sequence was collected from a male donor with lung adenocarcinoma. The CD4 and CD8 labels of this study may be unreliable. Sequenced sample: CD4+ T cells from the center of a lung tumor. J is TRBJ1-5 and V is TRBV27, with 9 bases matching TRBD1. The CDR3 coding sequence is TGTGCCAGCAGTCTAAGACAGGGGGATCAGCCCCAGCATTTT. Protein: CASSLRQGDQPQHF.